This entry lists 29 T cell receptor beta chains sequenced from one sample in a study of metastatic and nonmetastatic thyroid tumors. With MiXCR, TCRdb reprocessed the PCR reads. The sample yields fewer than 7,500 clones, approximately 28% seen once. All patients reached thyroid surgery having received no treatment beforehand. Material for sequencing was adjacent normal tissue. The receptors originated from a female donor with papillary thyroid cancer or a benign thyroid nodule (not recorded which). Some clones in this sample may be carry-over from other donors' samples.

In the case of this clone: One end of the junction does not line up with germline, which may come from a read error. The chain uses TRBV7-3 and TRBJ2-1; TRBD2 matches 7 bases. The length of the CDR3 is 15 residues. Germline CDR1 SGHTA, CDR2 FQGTGA. CDR3 amino acids: CANSLVGGTYNEQLF. CDR3 DNA: TGTGCCAACAGCTTAGTGGGAGGGACCTACAATGAGCAGCTCTTC. Using reference TRBV7-3 and TRBJ2-1 for the parts outside the CDR3, the full variable domain is GAGVSQTPSNKVTEKGKYVELRCDPISGHTALYWYRQSLGQGPEFLIYFQGTGAADDSGLPNDRFFAVRPEGSVSTLKIQRTERGDSAVYLCANSLVGGTYNEQLFGPGTRLTVL.

The rearrangement joins TRBV11-2 to TRBJ1-2; D perhaps matches TRBD1 (6 bases). The V gene lost 5 bases and the J gene lost 6 bases, with 19 bases spanning the gap. Germline lookup yields CDR1 SGHAT and CDR2 FQNNGV. This CDR3 has 15 amino acids. Here the CDR3 DNA reads TGTGCCAGCAGCCCCACAGGGTCCACCTCTCATGGCTACACCTTC. Its translation: CASSPTGSTSHGYTF.

The chain carries TRBV10-2 and TRBJ1-2; 9 nucleotides agree with TRBD1. V lost 7 bases and J lost 5; bases outside the gene matches: 8. The CDR3 extends over 14 amino acids. From germline, CDR1 is WSHSY and CDR2 SAAADI. CDR3 DNA sequence: TGCGCCAGCACGACAGGGGGTCCTTTTTATGGCTACACCTTC. It yields the protein CASTTGGPFYGYTF.

This clone is medium-sized by share. J is TRBJ1-2 and V is TRBV14; no definite D call. Deletions cut 6 bases from V and 7 bases from J, with 15 bases between. The CDR3 sequence is 13 residues long. Germline CDR1 SGHDN, CDR2 FVKESK. In nucleotides, the CDR3 is TGTGCCAGCAGGATTGACGGGTCCGGTGGCTACACCTTC. Its translation: CASRIDGSGGYTF.

This chain connects TRBV5-5 to TRBJ2-3; 7 nucleotides line up with TRBD1. This CDR3 is built from 16 residues. Trimming took 4 bases from V and 2 from J; bases not matched to a gene: 10. The V gene's germline CDR1 is SGHKS and CDR2 YYEKEE (reference sequence). The CDR3 bases are TGTGCCAGCAGCACACGACAGGGAACACACACAGATACGCAGTATTTT. Translated: CASSTRQGTHTDTQYF.

In this sample, this clone turned up many times. The CDR3 coding sequence is TGCGCCAGCAACTCCGGGACTAGCGGGATGATCGGGACCTACAATGAGCAGTTCTTC. Its translation: CASNSGTSGMIGTYNEQFF. This sequence joins TRBV5-1 and TRBJ2-1, with TRBD2 identical over 13 bases. This CDR3 comprises 19 residues. Germline V CDR1 and CDR2: SGHRS, YFSETQ. After removal of 6 bases from V and 2 bases from J, the junction contained 14 bases not matched to a gene.

This clone was picked up a small number of times. The gene calls are TRBV6-2 or TRBV6-3 and TRBJ2-7; 8 bases are shared with TRBD2. With V trimmed by 5 bases and J by 7 bases, 16 bases remained unmatched. Germline V gene lookup returns CDR1 MNHEY and CDR2 SVGEGT. CDR3 size: 16 residues. The CDR3 DNA sequence: TGTGCCAGCAGTCTTACTAGCGGAGGTCTATACGGGGAGCAGTACTTC. This sequence encodes CASSLTSGGLYGEQYF.

About this clone: The junction does not match germline at one end; this may be a read error. The chain joins TRBV4-2 to TRBJ1-4; D unresolved. CDR3 length equals 12 residues. Per the germline V gene, CDR1 is LGHNA and CDR2 is YNFKEQ. This chain's CDR3 is CGSRQMGEKLFF. The CDR3 DNA is TGTGGCAGCAGACAAATGGGGGAAAAACTGTTTTTT.

This clone is medium-sized (0.01 to 0.1%) by share. The chain employs TRBV6-1 and TRBJ2-2, with unresolved D. The V gene lost 5 bases and the J gene lost 3 bases, with 10 bases spanning the gap. Germline V gives CDR1 MNHNS, CDR2 SASEGT. There are 14 residues in the CDR3. The CDR3 loop reads CASSRVSDTGELFF. The CDR3 nucleotides read TGTGCCAGCAGTCGGGTATCGGACACCGGGGAGCTGTTTTTT.

J is TRBJ2-7 and V is TRBV27; 8 bases align to TRBD2. Germline V gene data show CDR1 as MNHEY and CDR2 as SMNVEV (reference sequence). The CDR3 has 14 amino acids. The junction had 6 bases not matched to a gene; V was cut back by 6 bases and J by 2 bases. The CDR3 is CASSIIAGPYEQYF. The CDR3 DNA is TGTGCCAGCAGCATTATAGCGGGGCCCTACGAGCAGTACTTC.

The genes are TRBV13 and TRBJ2-1; maybe TRBD2 (6 bases). V lost 5 bases and J lost 7, with 15 bases in between. This CDR3 is 14 amino acids long. Germline lookup yields CDR1 PRHDT and CDR2 FYEKMQ (reference sequence). CDR3 DNA: TGTGCCAGCAGCCCGTCCCGACTAGAAAATGAGCAGTTCTTC. Translated, it gives CASSPSRLENEQFF.

By its share, this clone is medium-sized. This chain links TRBV5-6 with TRBJ1-5; D gene uncertain. The CDR3 runs 15 residues. Trimming took 0 bases from V and 3 from J, leaving 10 bases between them. Germline V gives CDR1 SGHDT, CDR2 YYEEEE. CDR3 sequence: CASSLAEQDNQPQHF. Here the CDR3 DNA reads TGTGCCAGCAGCTTGGCCGAGCAGGACAATCAGCCCCAGCATTTT.

The chain combines TRBV11-1 with TRBJ2-6; 9 bases are a match to TRBD1. The CDR3 spans 17 residues. Germline V lookup: CDR1 SGHAT, CDR2 FQDESV (reference sequence). Unmatched junction bases numbered 9, after V lost 5 bases and J lost 4 bases. CDR3 region: CASSRGQGRFGANVLTF. Here the CDR3 DNA reads TGTGCCAGCAGCCGAGGACAGGGGAGGTTCGGGGCCAACGTCCTGACTTTC. The whole variable domain, filled in from reference TRBV11-1 and TRBJ2-6, reads EAEVAQSPRYKITEKSQAVAFWCDPISGHATLYWYRQILGQGPELLVQFQDESVVDDSQLPKDRFSAERLKGVDSTLKIQPAELGDSAMYLCASSRGQGRFGANVLTFGAGSRLTVL.

The chain carries TRBV30 and TRBJ2-7; D unclear. The germline gives CDR1 GTSNPN, CDR2 SVGIG (reference sequence). The V and J ends lost 1 base and 2 bases respectively, with 6 bases between them. The CDR3 totals 12 residues. CDR3 amino acids: CAWSDETYEQYF. DNA for the CDR3: TGTGCCTGGAGTGACGAGACCTACGAGCAGTACTTC.

By its share, this clone is medium-sized. CDR3 coding DNA: TGTGCCACCATCAGCCAGGGGGGGTACGAGCAGTACTTC. Amino acids: CATISQGGYEQYF. This rearrangement joins TRBV19 to TRBJ2-7; tentatively, D is TRBD1 or TRBD2 (7 bases each). The length of the CDR3 is 13 residues. V dropped 10 bases and J dropped 4 bases, with 17 bases sitting between them. CDR1 is LNHDA, CDR2 SQIVND, per germline (reference sequence).

The genes are TRBV20-1 and TRBJ2-7; no clear D. The V end lost 4 bases, the J end lost 3 bases, and 13 bases lay between the germline ends. In germline, CDR1 is DFQATT, CDR2 SNEGSKA (reference sequence). The CDR3 runs 13 residues. The CDR3 reads CSAIDPRDYEQYF. CDR3 coding DNA: TGCAGTGCTATTGACCCGAGAGACTACGAGCAGTACTTC.

The genes are TRBV20-1 and TRBJ1-6; no clear D gene. There are 18 residues in the CDR3. Germline V lookup: CDR1 DFQATT, CDR2 SNEGSKA (reference sequence). Deletions cut 6 bases from V and 0 bases from J, with 21 bases between. The CDR3 reads CSAPDPRPQSSYNSPLHF. For the CDR3, the DNA is TGCAGTGCACCAGACCCCCGGCCTCAGAGCTCCTATAATTCACCCCTCCACTTT.

This chain links TRBV5-4 with TRBJ2-2; D may be TRBD1 (5 bases). The CDR3 consists of 15 residues. Germline-derived CDR1 and CDR2 are SGHNT and YYREEE (reference sequence). V dropped 0 bases and J dropped 7 bases, with 13 bases sitting between them. As DNA, the CDR3 is TGTGCCAGCAGCTTGGGGCCAGGGCTGGGCGGGGAGCTGTTTTTT. It yields the protein CASSLGPGLGGELFF. The whole variable domain, remainder taken from reference TRBV5-4 and TRBJ2-2, is ETGVTQSPTHLIKTRGQQVTLRCSSQSGHNTVSWYQQALGQGPQFIFQYYREEENGRGNFPPRFSGLQFPNYSSELNVNALELDDSALYLCASSLGPGLGGELFFGEGSRLTVL.

The rearrangement links TRBV5-6 to TRBJ2-1, with D perhaps TRBD1 or TRBD2 (5 bases each). Between the trimmed V and J ends, which lost 4 bases and 14 bases, there was a span of 13 bases. CDR1 and CDR2 (germline): SGHDT, YYEEEE. This CDR3 region has 11 residues. The CDR3 bases are TGTGCCAGCAGCCTCGGGGACCCGGAGTTCTTC. Its translation: CASSLGDPEFF.

This clone is medium-sized in the sample. The chain links TRBV19 to TRBJ1-4, with D possibly matching TRBD1 (5 bases). The CDR3 consists of 14 residues. Per germline, CDR1 LNHDA and CDR2 SQIVND (reference sequence). The V gene lost 7 bases and the J gene lost 10 bases, with 19 bases spanning the gap. CDR3 DNA sequence: TGTGCCAGTACTCCGGAACAGGACTACCGAAAACTGTTTTTT. As protein: CASTPEQDYRKLFF.

This clone was seen a handful of times. The chain couples TRBV15 to TRBJ2-7; possible D gene TRBD1, 5 bases. Trimming stripped 0 bases from V and 7 bases from J, with 10 bases between. Germline CDR1 is LNHNV and CDR2 is YYDKDF (reference sequence). The CDR3 loop spans 13 amino acids. The CDR3 DNA reads as TGTGCCACCAGCAGAGACAGGGCAGGGGAGCAGTACTTC. It encodes CATSRDRAGEQYF.

The chain employs TRBV11-2 and TRBJ2-2; the D is unclear. Germline V gene data show CDR1 as SGHAT and CDR2 as FQNNGV. Deletions cut 0 bases from V and 1 base from J, with 3 bases between. The CDR3 has 14 residues. For the CDR3, the DNA is TGTGCCAGCAGCTTAGAAGGGAACACCGGGGAGCTGTTTTTT. Its translation is CASSLEGNTGELFF.

On this clone itself: In the same sample, other DNA sequences code for this CDR3. V gene TRBV20-1 combines with J gene TRBJ2-7, with D maybe TRBD2 (6 bases). The V gene lost 0 bases and the J gene lost 6 bases, with 21 bases spanning the gap. CDR3 length: 16 amino acids. CDR1 is DFQATT and CDR2 is SNEGSKA in the germline V gene (reference sequence). The CDR3, as DNA: TGCAGTGCTAGAGATCGCCGGGAGCCACGTACTACCGAGCAGTACTTC. Translating it yields CSARDRREPRTTEQYF.

The chain has TRBV12-3 or TRBV12-4 and TRBJ1-1; D is uncertain. The CDR3 runs to 13 residues. V was clipped by 9 bases and J by 1 base, with 12 bases between them. CDR3 sequence reads: CASILSGNTEAFF. The CDR3 DNA is TGTGCCAGTATACTAAGTGGGAACACTGAAGCTTTCTTT.

J is TRBJ2-1 and V is TRBV7-6, with a possible D match to TRBD1 (7 bases). The V and J ends lost 3 bases and 2 bases respectively, with 17 bases between them. Germline V lookup: CDR1 SGHVS, CDR2 FNYEAQ. The CDR3 is made up of 17 amino acids. CDR3 sequence reads: CASSLVTGDSPYNEQFF. CDR3 nucleotide sequence: TGTGCCAGCAGCTTGGTAACAGGGGACTCTCCCTACAATGAGCAGTTCTTC.

This clone was recorded at least ten times. The chain employs TRBV20-1 and TRBJ1-1; D gene unclear. CDR1 is DFQATT, CDR2 SNEGSKA, per germline (reference sequence). The CDR3 has 13 residues. V was shortened by 1 base and J by 1 base, with 7 bases between the two germline ends. CDR3 bases: TGCAGTGCTAGAGGACACCCGAACACTGAAGCTTTCTTT. Translating it yields CSARGHPNTEAFF.

As concerns this clone: Its ends do not fully match the called genes, so a read error is possible. V gene TRBV10-2 combines with J gene TRBJ2-7, with D hard to call. The germline CDR1 and CDR2 sequences are WSHSY and SAAADI. CDR3 length equals 13 residues. The CDR3 sequence: CASRDRPRSEQDF. The CDR3 DNA follows: TGCGCCAGCAGGGATCGACCTAGGTCCGAGCAGGACTTC.

This clone was picked up a small number of times. This chain joins TRBV19 and TRBJ2-7, with 7 nucleotides matching TRBD2. This CDR3 is built from 15 residues. Germline CDR1 LNHDA, CDR2 SQIVND (reference sequence). Trimming cost V 5 bases and J 3 bases; bases outside gene matches: 10. CDR3 sequence: CASSPPGLGVYEQYF. For the CDR3, the DNA is TGTGCCAGTAGTCCTCCAGGACTAGGAGTCTACGAGCAGTACTTC.

Within the sample, this clone is medium-sized. The CDR3 protein is CASSFGQGQGEKLFF. In DNA form, the CDR3 reads TGCGCCAGCAGCTTTGGACAGGGTCAAGGAGAAAAACTGTTTTTT. The V and J genes are TRBV5-1 and TRBJ1-4; 8 nucleotides agree with TRBD1. The CDR3 loop spans 15 amino acids. Germline V CDR1 and CDR2: SGHRS, YFSETQ. The junction had 8 bases not matched to a gene; V was cut back by 2 bases and J by 8 bases. Full variable domain (missing parts from reference TRBV5-1 and TRBJ1-4): KAGVTQTPRYLIKTRGQQVTLSCSPISGHRSVSWYQQTPGQGLQFLFEYFSETQRNKGNFPGRFSGRQFSNSRSEMNVSTLELGDSALYLCASSFGQGQGEKLFFGSGTQLSVL.